These 14 T cell receptor beta chains were all obtained from the same sample, sequenced in a study of Graves' ophthalmopathy and Graves' hyperthyroidism. RNA transcripts yielded amplified TCR beta CDR3 regions. After a first-round RT-PCR with HTBI primers, a second-round multiplex PCR was run. TCRdb reanalysed the multiplex PCR reads using MiXCR and keeps one entry per CDR3 protein. This sample has 600,000 to 700,000 distinct CDR3 sequences, with 35% to 50% found just once. Sequencing was carried out using peripheral blood. The source is an adult man with Graves' ophthalmopathy.

This clonotype was detected many times. The gene calls are TRBV7-9 and TRBJ1-6; D unresolved. This CDR3 contains 18 residues. Germline CDR1 SEHNR, CDR2 FQNEAQ (reference sequence). Between the trimmed V and J ends, which lost 1 base and 0 bases, there was a span of 13 bases. The CDR3 spells CASSLGVVGSSYNSPLHF. The CDR3 bases are TGTGCCAGCAGCTTAGGCGTAGTGGGGAGCTCCTATAATTCACCCCTCCACTTT.

This clonotype was detected a few times. The chain joins TRBV29-1 to TRBJ2-1, with TRBD2 identical over 13 bases. The CDR3 length is 14 residues. Germline V lookup: CDR1 SQVTM, CDR2 ANQGSEA. V dropped 7 bases and J dropped 10; count of bases not matched to a gene: 10. The CDR3 coding sequence is TGCAGCGCCATCGGACTAGCGGGAGCAAACGAGCAGTTCTTC. Translation: CSAIGLAGANEQFF.

Comment on this clonotype: Given a much more abundant clone one base away, this may be a read error. V usage is TRBV5-1 and J usage is TRBJ2-7; no clear D. CDR1 is SGHRS, CDR2 YFSETQ, per germline. The CDR3 is 13 residues long. Trimming cost V 0 bases and J 6 bases, with 10 bases left between them. CDR3 DNA sequence: TGCGCCAGCAGCTTGGGGGCATTGGGCGAGCAGTACTTC. This translates into CASSLGALGEQYF.

This chain uses TRBV25-1 with TRBJ2-3, with D unclear. The germline V gene has CDR1 MGHDK and CDR2 SYGVNS. This CDR3 has 15 residues. V lost 3 bases to trimming and J lost 0 bases, with 10 bases between them. The CDR3 DNA reads as TGTGCCAGCAGTGAGCCGTGGACCAGCACAGATACGCAGTATTTT. Amino acid sequence: CASSEPWTSTDTQYF.

This sequence joins TRBV2 and TRBJ1-6; 8 bases are shared with TRBD1. Germline V gene lookup returns CDR1 SNHLY and CDR2 FYNNEI. This CDR3 comprises 15 residues. V shed 2 bases, J shed 6 bases, and the junction held 3 bases outside the gene matches. CDR3 nucleotides: TGTGCCAGCAGTGAACAGGGGGCCAGTAATTCACCCCTCCACTTT. Amino acids: CASSEQGASNSPLHF.

The rearrangement uses TRBV10-3 and TRBJ2-7, with TRBD1 matching 9 bases. Germline values: CDR1 ENHRY, CDR2 SYGVKD. The J segment lost 2 bases and the V segment lost 9 bases, leaving 2 bases of the junction unmatched. The CDR3 spans 12 residues. The CDR3 loop is CAIQGAAYEQYF. In DNA form, the CDR3 reads TGTGCCATACAGGGGGCCGCCTACGAGCAGTACTTC.

This clonotype has a handful of counts. This chain uses TRBV7-2 with TRBJ2-2; 8 bases match TRBD2. This CDR3 is 16 amino acids long. The germline CDR1 and CDR2 sequences are SGHTA and FQGNSA. Germline trimming cut 4 bases from V and 3 bases from J; bases unmatched to any gene: 7. CDR3 loop: CASSYVTGGHTGELFF. The DNA for the CDR3 is TGTGCCAGCAGCTATGTGACGGGAGGGCACACCGGGGAGCTGTTTTTT.

This clonotype was picked up a small number of times. The chain joins TRBV20-1 to TRBJ2-7; 7 positions agree with TRBD2. The CDR3 loop spans 12 amino acids. V gave up 8 bases and J gave up 6 bases; unmatched junction bases: 10. Germline CDR1 and CDR2: DFQATT and SNEGSKA (reference sequence). In DNA, the CDR3 is TGCAGTCTTAGCTCGACTAGCTCCGAGCAGTACTTC. Its protein is CSLSSTSSEQYF.

The table lists this clonotype with many counts. The CDR3 loop reads CASSERLAGKSYEQYF. CDR3 sequence (DNA): TGTGCCAGCAGTGAACGGCTAGCGGGGAAATCCTACGAGCAGTACTTC. The gene calls are TRBV25-1 and TRBJ2-7, with 9 nucleotides matching TRBD2. CDR1 and CDR2 (germline): MGHDK, SYGVNS. This CDR3 has 16 amino acids. After removal of 2 bases from V and 1 base from J, the junction contained 6 bases not matched to a gene.

This clonotype occurred many times. This chain joins TRBV4-3 and TRBJ1-6; the match to TRBD1 covers 10 bases. CDR3 length: 16 amino acids. Germline values: CDR1 LGHNA, CDR2 YSLEER. V lost 0 bases and J lost 10; bases outside the gene matches: 6. In nucleotides, the CDR3 is TGCGCCAGCAGCCAAGAATGGACAGGGGGAGGCTCACCCCTCCACTTT. Residues: CASSQEWTGGGSPLHF.

This clonotype has at least ten counts. The chain has TRBV9 and TRBJ1-2, with D perhaps TRBD1 (5 bases). From germline, CDR1 is SGDLS and CDR2 YYNGEE. The CDR3 has 13 residues. V gave up 3 bases and J gave up 6 bases, with 12 bases separating them. Written as DNA, the CDR3 is TGTGCCAGCAGCGGGGGACCGAGACATGGCTACACCTTC. Translated, it gives CASSGGPRHGYTF. The whole variable domain, remainder taken from reference TRBV9 and TRBJ1-2, is DSGVTQTPKHLITATGQRVTLRCSPRSGDLSVYWYQQSLDQGLQFLIQYYNGEERAKGNILERFSAQQFPDLHSELNLSSLELGDSALYFCASSGGPRHGYTFGSGTRLTVV.

This clonotype was picked up many times. This chain connects TRBV7-2 to TRBJ2-5; weak D call: TRBD2 (6 bases). Germline V lookup: CDR1 SGHTA, CDR2 FQGNSA. V was clipped by 6 bases and J by 1 base, with 12 bases between them. The CDR3 contains 14 residues. CDR3 residues: CASSHGGAQETQYF. As DNA, the CDR3 is TGTGCCAGCAGTCATGGAGGGGCCCAAGAGACCCAGTACTTC.

To note about this clonotype: A much bigger clone sits one base away, suggesting this may be a read error. V gene TRBV7-2 combines with J gene TRBJ1-4; D is uncertain. Germline V lookup: CDR1 SGHTA, CDR2 FQGNSA. The CDR3 runs 14 residues. The CDR3 nucleotides are TGCGCCAGCAGCCAATCCGGGCTGGGTGAAAAACTGTTTTTT. Its translation is CASSQSGLGEKLFF.

The chain is built from TRBV25-1 and TRBJ2-7; possible D gene TRBD1, 6 bases. CDR1 MGHDK and CDR2 SYGVNS come from the germline V gene. V lost 3 bases and J 0 bases, leaving 6 bases between the germline ends. This CDR3 is built from 13 residues. CDR3 in amino acids: CASSEGHSYEQYF. Here the CDR3 DNA reads TGTGCCAGCAGTGAGGGACACTCCTACGAGCAGTACTTC.